The 22 T cell receptor beta chains given below trace back to one sample, sequenced in a study of control samples from healthy donors and cancer patients. Clones were sequenced by immunoSEQ multiplex PCR, and TCRdb holds only the in-frame ones, with some missing. Among 85,000 to 100,000 clones, over 85% were seen once, and the ten largest hold over 8%. The sequenced material came from blood. These receptors were obtained from a man between 18 and 35 years old in good health.

This chain connects TRBV6-5 to TRBJ2-1; 7 nucleotides agree with TRBD1. Germline V lookup: CDR1 MNHEY, CDR2 SVGAGI. This CDR3 spans 10 amino acids. CDR3 sequence reads: CSTGAGEQFF. CDR3 nucleotides: TGTTCTACAGGGGCAGGGGAGCAGTTCTTC.

The gene calls are TRBV9 and TRBJ1-2, with a possible D match to TRBD1 (6 bases). The CDR3 sequence is 15 residues long. Germline CDR1 is SGDLS and CDR2 is YYNGEE. V lost 0 bases and J 7 bases, leaving 16 bases between the germline ends. CDR3 DNA sequence: TGTGCCAGCAGCGTAGCTGGGATGTACAGGGTTGGCTACACCTTC. This sequence encodes CASSVAGMYRVGYTF.

Here the CDR3 DNA reads TGTGCCAGCAGCGTAAGGCGGCAGGGGGACACCGGGGAGCTGTTTTTT. It encodes CASSVRRQGDTGELFF. The chain couples TRBV9 to TRBJ2-2, with TRBD1 matching over 7 bases. The CDR3 is 16 amino acids. The J segment lost 3 bases and the V segment lost 1 base, leaving 6 bases of the junction unmatched. Germline lookup yields CDR1 SGDLS and CDR2 YYNGEE.

A few counts support this clone. This chain connects TRBV10-1 to TRBJ2-3; D is tentatively TRBD1 or TRBD2 (6 bases each). The CDR3 loop spans 14 amino acids. V was trimmed by 3 bases and J by 11 bases, leaving 18 bases between them. Germline V gives CDR1 WNHNN, CDR2 SYGVQD (reference sequence). CDR3 in amino acids: CASSDRGPGMLQYF. CDR3 DNA sequence: TGCGCCAGCAGTGACCGGGGGCCGGGTATGTTGCAGTATTTT.

The V gene is TRBV7-9, the J gene TRBJ2-1; 9 bases map to TRBD2. Germline CDR1 and CDR2: SEHNR and FQNEAQ (reference sequence). The J segment lost 5 bases and the V segment lost 6 bases, leaving 11 bases of the junction unmatched. The CDR3 loop spans 16 amino acids. CDR3 sequence reads: CASRYKLAGSDNEQFF. DNA for the CDR3: TGTGCCAGCAGGTACAAACTAGCGGGCTCTGACAATGAGCAGTTCTTC.

The V and J genes are TRBV5-1 and TRBJ2-7; 9 bases line up with TRBD1. The length of the CDR3 is 15 residues. V gave up 4 bases and J gave up 1 base; unmatched junction bases: 6. Germline assignment: CDR1 SGHRS and CDR2 YFSETQ. The CDR3 sequence: CASSPGQGVSYEQYF. The CDR3 DNA follows: TGCGCCAGCAGCCCGGGACAGGGAGTTTCCTACGAGCAGTACTTC.

This clone occurred once. J is TRBJ1-1 and V is TRBV7-8; a possible D gene is TRBD1 (5 bases). The CDR3 has 16 amino acids. The V and J ends lost 4 bases and 3 bases respectively, with 18 bases between them. In germline, CDR1 is SGHVS, CDR2 FQNEAQ. In nucleotides, the CDR3 is TGTGCCAGCAGCTCCGGGACCCCGGCCCCGGACACTGAAGCTTTCTTT. As protein: CASSSGTPAPDTEAFF.

The CDR3 bases are TGTGCCAGCAGTTTGTCTAACAGCTATGGCTACACCTTC. It is translated as CASSLSNSYGYTF. The V and J genes are TRBV27 and TRBJ1-2, with D uncertain. The CDR3 has 13 amino acids. V was shortened by 3 bases and J by 4 bases, with 9 bases between the two germline ends. Germline CDR1 and CDR2: MNHEY and SMNVEV (reference sequence).

The V call is TRBV7-2, the J call TRBJ1-4, with a possible D match to TRBD1 (6 bases). The CDR3 is made up of 15 amino acids. In germline, CDR1 is SGHTA, CDR2 FQGNSA. Trimming removed 5 bases from V and 0 bases from J, with 10 bases in between. The CDR3 is CASSTDSTTNEKLFF. Written as DNA, the CDR3 is TGTGCCAGCAGCACGGACAGCACAACTAATGAAAAACTGTTTTTT.

The chain is built from TRBV13 and TRBJ1-1, with a weak D call TRBD1 (6 bases). The CDR3 is made up of 14 amino acids. The germline V gene encodes CDR1 PRHDT and CDR2 FYEKMQ (reference sequence). Trimming removed 5 bases from V and 1 base from J, with 11 bases in between. For the CDR3, the DNA is TGTGCCAGCAGCCCTTTGGGACAGAACACTGAAGCTTTCTTT. This codes for CASSPLGQNTEAFF.

For the CDR3, the DNA is TGTGCCAGCAGCTTACCTCAACGGGACAGACAGCAGTTCTTC. It is translated as CASSLPQRDRQQFF. The gene calls are TRBV11-1 and TRBJ2-1, with TRBD1 matching 7 bases. The CDR3 covers 14 residues. Germline loops: CDR1 SGHAT, CDR2 FQDESV (reference sequence). Losses at the gene ends were 2 bases for V and 11 bases for J; bases not matched to a gene: 9.

The genes are TRBV7-9 and TRBJ2-1; D may be TRBD2 (6 bases). Trimming took 4 bases from V and 10 from J, leaving 14 bases between them. Germline CDR1 is SEHNR and CDR2 is FQNEAQ (reference sequence). This CDR3 has 13 residues. The CDR3 loop is CASSSTTSREQFF. The CDR3 nucleotides read TGTGCCAGCAGCTCCACCACTAGCAGAGAGCAGTTCTTC.

The CDR3 loop is CASSERGQTYEQYF. The CDR3 nucleotides read TGTGCCAGCAGTGAAAGGGGACAGACCTACGAGCAGTACTTC. The J gene is TRBJ2-7, the V gene TRBV6-1; 7 bases are a match to TRBD1. J lost 2 bases, V lost 2 bases, and 3 bases had no gene match. CDR1 and CDR2 from the germline V gene are MNHNS and SASEGT. CDR3 length: 14 amino acids.

The chain uses TRBV4-1 and TRBJ1-6; the match to TRBD1 covers 8 bases. The CDR3 is 17 residues long. J was trimmed by 10 bases and V by 1 base; bases with no gene match: 12. Germline CDR1 and CDR2: MGHRA and YSYEKL. As DNA, the CDR3 is TGCGCCAGCAGCCAAGTATTGCAGGGGGCACGTGGATCACCCCTCCACTTT. Amino acid sequence: CASSQVLQGARGSPLHF.

J is TRBJ2-5 and V is TRBV2, with 7 nucleotides matching TRBD1. This CDR3 is built from 15 residues. Germline V gene lookup returns CDR1 SNHLY and CDR2 FYNNEI. J lost 3 bases, V lost 6 bases, and 10 bases had no gene match. The chain's CDR3 is CASSRRGLTEETQYF. In DNA form, the CDR3 reads TGTGCCAGCAGCCGCAGGGGGTTGACGGAAGAGACCCAGTACTTC.

This sequence joins TRBV2 and TRBJ1-5; possibly TRBD1 for D (5 bases). This CDR3 region has 14 residues. V dropped 2 bases and J dropped 7 bases, with 12 bases sitting between them. In germline, CDR1 is SNHLY, CDR2 FYNNEI. CDR3 amino acids: CASSEQGAEQPQHF. CDR3 coding DNA: TGTGCCAGCAGTGAACAGGGAGCGGAGCAGCCCCAGCATTTT.

The chain couples TRBV12-1 to TRBJ2-1; the tabulated D call, TRBD2, remains unverified against the DNA. TRBV12-1 is listed as a pseudogene. This CDR3 has 18 amino acids. The chain's CDR3 is CASSSPSWAGGPWNEQFF. For the CDR3, the DNA is TGTGCCAGCAGCTCACCCTCCTGGGCGGGGGGGCCGTGGAATGAGCAGTTCTTC.

The chain is built from TRBV9 and TRBJ1-1, with a weak D call TRBD1 (6 bases). The CDR3 has 13 amino acids. The V end was cut by 4 bases, the J end by 8 bases, with 15 bases between. The germline CDR1 and CDR2 sequences are SGDLS and YYNGEE. CDR3 residues: CASSPQGLAEAFF. CDR3 coding DNA: TGTGCCAGCAGCCCTCAGGGGTTGGCGGAAGCTTTCTTT.

The rearrangement uses TRBV27 and TRBJ2-7; D gene unclear. Trimming removed 2 bases from V and 2 bases from J, with 10 bases in between. Germline CDR1 and CDR2: MNHEY and SMNVEV (reference sequence). The CDR3 is made up of 14 amino acids. CDR3 bases: TGTGCCAGCAGTTTACGGGCCCGCACCTACGAGCAGTACTTC. Amino acids: CASSLRARTYEQYF.

Only one count was recorded for this clone. V is TRBV28 and J is TRBJ1-5; TRBD1 matches 7 bases. Germline V gene lookup returns CDR1 MDHEN and CDR2 SYDVKM. J was trimmed by 3 bases and V by 7 bases; bases with no gene match: 9. CDR3 length: 15 amino acids. The CDR3 protein is CASNLRGAYNQPQHF. The CDR3 coding sequence is TGTGCCAGCAATCTCAGGGGGGCCTACAATCAGCCCCAGCATTTT.

This clone was counted once. The chain carries TRBV25-1 and TRBJ1-4; no clear D gene. CDR1 and CDR2 from the germline V gene are MGHDK and SYGVNS. V was cut by 4 bases and J by 5 bases, with 8 bases left in between. This CDR3 region has 13 residues. CDR3 protein: CASSGTENEKLFF. The CDR3 DNA is TGTGCCAGCAGTGGAACAGAGAATGAAAAACTGTTTTTT. The full variable domain, completed using reference TRBV25-1 and TRBJ1-4, is EADIYQTPRYLVIGTGKKITLECSQTMGHDKMYWYQQDPGMELHLIHYSYGVNSTEKGDLSSESTVSRIRTEHFPLTLESARPSHTSQYLCASSGTENEKLFFGSGTQLSVL.

This chain joins TRBV12-3 or TRBV12-4 and TRBJ1-1; the D is unclear. V gave up 3 bases and J gave up 9 bases, with 8 bases separating them. The CDR3 has 11 amino acids. CDR3 amino acids: CASSFLGKAFF. DNA for the CDR3: TGTGCCAGCAGTTTCCTAGGGAAAGCTTTCTTT.